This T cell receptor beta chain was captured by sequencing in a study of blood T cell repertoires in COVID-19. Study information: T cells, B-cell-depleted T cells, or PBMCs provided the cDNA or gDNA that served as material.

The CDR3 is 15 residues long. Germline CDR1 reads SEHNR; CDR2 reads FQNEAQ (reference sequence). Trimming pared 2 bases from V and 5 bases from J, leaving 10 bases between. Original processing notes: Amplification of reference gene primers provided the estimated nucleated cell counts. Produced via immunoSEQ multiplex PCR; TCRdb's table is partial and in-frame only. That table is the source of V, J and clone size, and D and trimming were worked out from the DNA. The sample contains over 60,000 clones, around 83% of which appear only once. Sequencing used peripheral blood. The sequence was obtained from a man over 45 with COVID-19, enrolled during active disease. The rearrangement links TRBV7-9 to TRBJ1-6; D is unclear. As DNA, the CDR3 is TGTGCCAGCAGCTTACTGTCCAGCGATAATTCACCCCTCCACTTT. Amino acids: CASSLLSSDNSPLHF.